The source of this T cell receptor beta chain is a study of beta chain features in type 1 diabetes. Study-level findings and limits: There was a moderate but significant shortening of TCRB CDR3s in all four CD4+ subsets of Type 1 diabetes patients. A possible short-template PCR bias applies equally to patients and controls.

TCRB transcripts that were expressed got sequenced, as all of the isolated RNA had been reverse transcribed. The repertoire was sequenced with immunoSEQ multiplex PCR; TCRdb's copy has only in-frame clones and lacks some. Among about 260,000 clones listed, over 65% were seen once. V was clipped by 0 bases and J by 3 bases; unmatched bases: 8. The CDR3 runs 16 residues. Germline V CDR1 and CDR2: GTSNPN, SVGIG (reference sequence). About this clone itself: The antigen remains undetermined.

The sequenced sample was naive CD4+ T cells from blood. J is TRBJ1-5 and V is TRBV30; 7 bases are shared with TRBD1. The receptor comes from a man younger than 45 in good health. Written as DNA, the CDR3 is TGTGCCTGGAGTGTTGGGGGAACAGGGGCCAATCAGCCCCAGCATTTT. Its protein product is CAWSVGGTGANQPQHF. Combining the CDR3 with reference TRBV30 and TRBJ1-5 gives the whole variable domain SQTIHQWPATLVQPVGSPLSLECTVEGTSNPNLYWYRQAAGRGLQLLFYSVGIGQISSEVPQNLSASRPQDRQFILSSKKLLLSDSGFYLCAWSVGGTGANQPQHFGDGTRLSIL.